The rows below give T cell receptor beta chains drawn from one sample of a study of blood T cell repertoires in COVID-19. The data were produced by immunoSEQ multiplex PCR, yet TCRdb's version contains in-frame clones alone and is incomplete. The repertoire includes about 80,000 clones, roughly four fifths of them detected once, and 9% sits in the top ten. Sequencing was performed on peripheral blood. The receptors shown here come from a human donor in a cohort sampled during active COVID-19. Each CDR3 is given with its conserved first and last residue. Each record gives: D gene, clone size, J gene, V gene, CDR3 DNA, CDR3 protein. A D gene is named only where the DNA matches it firmly. Not all rows give a size; the values are once, few, many and, for expanded clones, a class.

>TRBD1|few|TRBJ1-5|TRBV19
TGTGCCAGTACCGGACAGGGTGTAGGTCAGCCCCAGCATTTT
CASTGQGVGQPQHF
>.|.|TRBJ1-1|TRBV25-1
TGTGCCAGCAGTCGGAGAGGGGGTGATGGTGAAGCTTTCTTT
CASSRRGGDGEAFF
>TRBD1|.|TRBJ2-3|TRBV7-9
TGTGCCAGCAGCTATAGACAGGGGAACACAGATACGCAGTATTTT
CASSYRQGNTDTQYF
>.|few|TRBJ2-7|TRBV21-1
TGTGCCAGCAGCAGCCAAGGGACAGGAACAACCTACGAGCAGTACTTC
CASSSQGTGTTYEQYF
>.|once|TRBJ2-7|TRBV5-1
TGCGCCAGCAGCTTTACAGCCCCAAAACCCTACGAGCAGTACTTC
CASSFTAPKPYEQYF
>TRBD1|few|TRBJ1-1|TRBV14
TGTGCCAGCTCGGGACAGATGAACACTGAAGCTTTCTTT
CASSGQMNTEAFF
>TRBD2|.|TRBJ2-7|TRBV6-8
TGTGCCAGCAGTGGTAGCTTACTAGCGGGATCCTACGAGCAGTACTTC
CASSGSLLAGSYEQYF
>.|.|TRBJ2-3|TRBV3-1/TRBV3-2
TGTGCCAGCAGCCAAGAAATTCGGAGCACAGATACGCAGTATTTT
CASSQEIRSTDTQYF
>.|.|TRBJ2-1|TRBV11-2
TGTGCCACCAACCACATTGCCCAGGCGGGCGATGAGCAGTTCTTC
CATNHIAQAGDEQFF
>.|.|TRBJ1-4|TRBV7-9
TGTGCCAGCAGCTTACCCCTAACAGCAAATAATGAAAAACTGTTTTTT
CASSLPLTANNEKLFF
>.|.|TRBJ2-5|TRBV6-5
TGTGCCAGCACCCACAGGGAGAGGGGAGAGACCCAGTACTTC
CASTHRERGETQYF
>.|.|TRBJ1-1|TRBV12-3/TRBV12-4
TGTGCCAGCACAACAGATTCAGAAGCTTTCTTT
CASTTDSEAFF
>.|.|TRBJ2-3|TRBV28
TGTGCCAGCAGCCCCCGAGGGTACACAGATACGCAGTATTTT
CASSPRGYTDTQYF
>TRBD2|.|TRBJ2-5|TRBV6-6
TGTGCCAGCACCCGGGGGGGGCAGCAACAAGAGACCCAGTACTTC
CASTRGGQQQETQYF
>.|.|TRBJ2-6|TRBV27
TGTGCCAGCAGTCGAAGGATCTTTCCCCCAGGTGGTGGGGCCAACGTCCTGACTTTC
CASSRRIFPPGGGANVLTF
>.|.|TRBJ2-2|TRBV9
TGTGCCAGCAGCATCTCGACAGTCACCGGGGAGCTGTTTTTT
CASSISTVTGELFF
>.|.|TRBJ2-7|TRBV5-1
TGCGCCAGCAGCCCCCTCGTGGGGGGGGCCTCCTACGAGCAGTACTTC
CASSPLVGGASYEQYF
>.|.|TRBJ1-6|TRBV2
TGTGCCAGCAGTGAACGGGGAGGGATGAATTCACCCCTCCACTTT
CASSERGGMNSPLHF
>TRBD1|.|TRBJ1-5|TRBV19
TGTGCCAGTAGTACCCTACAGGGGGAGGGAAGGCATTTT
CASSTLQGEGRHF
>.|few|TRBJ1-1|TRBV7-3
TGTGCCAGCAGCTTATCCGGACAGAGGACCACTGAAGCTTTCTTT
CASSLSGQRTTEAFF
>.|.|TRBJ2-1|TRBV7-2
TGTGCCAGCAGCGTTGTAGGGGGAAGGTCCTACAATGAGCAGTTCTTC
CASSVVGGRSYNEQFF
>.|.|TRBJ2-2|TRBV5-1
TGCGCCAGCAGCTTGATGGGGCCGGGCACCGGGGAGCTGTTTTTT
CASSLMGPGTGELFF
>TRBD1|.|TRBJ1-6|TRBV7-9
TGTGCCAGCAGCTTAACCAGGGGGCCCCTCGGGCTCCACTTT
CASSLTRGPLGLHF
>TRBD1|.|TRBJ2-1|TRBV20-1
TGCAGTGCTAGTGGTAGGGGGCGGGACAATGAGCAGTTCTTC
CSASGRGRDNEQFF
>.|.|TRBJ1-5|TRBV5-5
TGTGCCAGCAGCTTACATAGCAATCAGCCCCAGCATTTT
CASSLHSNQPQHF
>.|.|TRBJ2-7|TRBV11-2
TGTGCCAGCAGCTTAGCGCCGGGGATCTACGAGCAGTACTTC
CASSLAPGIYEQYF
>.|.|TRBJ1-3|TRBV12-1
TGTGCCAGCAGCCCAGACAGTTTCTCTGGAAACACCATATATTTT
CASSPDSFSGNTIYF
>TRBD2|.|TRBJ2-5|TRBV5-1
TGCGCCAGCAGTACCGGGACTACCCCAAAATTAGAGACCCAGTACTTC
CASSTGTTPKLETQYF
>.|.|TRBJ1-2|TRBV29-1
TGCAGCGTTGACAGGCGGACAGCAGATGGCTACACCTTC
CSVDRRTADGYTF
>TRBD1|.|TRBJ1-6|TRBV2
TGTGCCAGCAGTGCCCCCTTACAGGGGAAGGTTTATAATTCACCCCTCCACTTT
CASSAPLQGKVYNSPLHF
>TRBD2|few|TRBJ2-7|TRBV6-2/TRBV6-3
TGTGCCAGCAGTCTAGGACTAGGCTACGAGCAGTACTTC
CASSLGLGYEQYF
>TRBD2|.|TRBJ2-1|TRBV28
TGTGCCAGCAGTTTATACGGCGAGGGAGCGGGAGTGAATGAGCAGTTCTTC
CASSLYGEGAGVNEQFF
>.|.|TRBJ2-1|TRBV11-2
TGTGCCAGCAGCGCGGGATCTAGCAGCTACAATGAGCAGTTCTTC
CASSAGSSSYNEQFF
>TRBD2|.|TRBJ2-1|TRBV20-1
TGTGGGCTAGCGGTCTACAATGAGCAGTTCTTC
CGLAVYNEQFF
>.|.|TRBJ1-2|TRBV28
TGTGCCAGCAGTCTCCCAGCGACCTTAGACTATGGCTACACCTTC
CASSLPATLDYGYTF
>.|.|TRBJ2-3|TRBV5-1
TGCGCCAGCGCTCCCCGGGTCCTCAACACAGATACGCAGTATTTT
CASAPRVLNTDTQYF
>.|once|TRBJ1-2|TRBV5-1
TGCGCCAGCAGTTCATACAGGGTTCAGGATGGCTACACCTTC
CASSSYRVQDGYTF
>.|.|TRBJ2-7|TRBV5-1
TGCGCCAGCAGCTTGGAGGGGACTGCGAACGAGCAGTACTTC
CASSLEGTANEQYF
>.|.|TRBJ1-2|TRBV10-1
TGCGCCAGCAGTGAGTCGGGGAGGGCGGATGGCTACACCTTC
CASSESGRADGYTF
>.|.|TRBJ1-1|TRBV24-1
TGTGCCACCGTTGGGAGGGGAGAGGAAATGAACACTGAAGCTTTCTTT
CATVGRGEEMNTEAFF
>TRBD1|.|TRBJ2-7|TRBV10-3
TGTGCCATCAGGAGACAGGGGACTCCCTACGAGCAGTACTTC
CAIRRQGTPYEQYF
>.|.|TRBJ2-2|TRBV7-2
TGTGCCAGCAGCTCCAAGAACACCGGGGAGCTGTTTTTT
CASSSKNTGELFF
>TRBD1|.|TRBJ1-5|TRBV7-6
TGTGCCAGCAGCTCCACAGGGGGTCAGCCCCAGCATTTT
CASSSTGGQPQHF
>.|.|TRBJ2-3|TRBV20-1
TGCAGTGCTAGTGGACAGTCAGATACGCAGTATTTT
CSASGQSDTQYF
>TRBD1|.|TRBJ2-2|TRBV5-1
TGCGCCAGCAGCTTGACAGGGGTGGAGAGGACCGGGGAGCTGTTTTTT
CASSLTGVERTGELFF
>.|.|TRBJ1-1|TRBV6-4
TGTGCCAGCAGGAGGACAGCCAAGACTGAAGCTTTCTTT
CASRRTAKTEAFF
>TRBD2|.|TRBJ2-7|TRBV3-1/TRBV3-2
TGTGCCAGCAGCCAGAGCCGGGCTAGCGGATACGAGCAGTACTTC
CASSQSRASGYEQYF